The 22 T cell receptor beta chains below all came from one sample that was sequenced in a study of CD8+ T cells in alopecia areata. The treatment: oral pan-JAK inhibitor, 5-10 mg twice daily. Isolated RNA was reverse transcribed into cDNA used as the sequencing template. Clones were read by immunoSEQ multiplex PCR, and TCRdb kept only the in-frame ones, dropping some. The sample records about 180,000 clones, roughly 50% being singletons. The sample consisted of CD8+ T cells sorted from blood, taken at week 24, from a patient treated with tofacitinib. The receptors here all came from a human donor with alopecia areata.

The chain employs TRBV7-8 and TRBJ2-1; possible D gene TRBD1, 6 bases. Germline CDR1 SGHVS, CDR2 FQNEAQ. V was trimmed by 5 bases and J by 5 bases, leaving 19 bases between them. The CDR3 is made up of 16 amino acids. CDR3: CASSLLPPGAHNEQFF. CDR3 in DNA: TGTGCCAGCAGCCTCCTCCCCCCAGGGGCCCACAATGAGCAGTTCTTC.

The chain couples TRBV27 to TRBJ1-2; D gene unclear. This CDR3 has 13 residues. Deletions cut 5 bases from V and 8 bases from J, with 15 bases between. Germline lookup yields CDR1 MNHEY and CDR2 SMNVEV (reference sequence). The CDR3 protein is CASSLQAAGGYTF. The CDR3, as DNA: TGTGCCAGCAGTCTGCAGGCCGCCGGCGGCTACACCTTC.

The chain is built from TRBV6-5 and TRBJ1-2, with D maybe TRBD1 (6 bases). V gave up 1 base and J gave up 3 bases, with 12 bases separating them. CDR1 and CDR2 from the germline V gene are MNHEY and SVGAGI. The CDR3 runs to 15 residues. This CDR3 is CASSYLQGSDYGYTF. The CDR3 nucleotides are TGTGCCAGCAGTTACTTGCAGGGGTCAGACTATGGCTACACCTTC.

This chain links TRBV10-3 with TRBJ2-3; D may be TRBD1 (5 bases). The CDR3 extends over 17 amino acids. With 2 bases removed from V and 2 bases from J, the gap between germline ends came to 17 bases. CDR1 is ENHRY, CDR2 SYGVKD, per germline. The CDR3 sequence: CAISEDAQGTSTDTQYF. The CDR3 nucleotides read TGTGCCATCAGTGAGGATGCCCAGGGAACCTCCACAGATACGCAGTATTTT.

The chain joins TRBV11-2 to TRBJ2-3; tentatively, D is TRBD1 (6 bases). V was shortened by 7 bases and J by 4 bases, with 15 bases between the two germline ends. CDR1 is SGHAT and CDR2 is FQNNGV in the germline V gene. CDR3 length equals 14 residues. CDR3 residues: CASTLGAGADTQYF. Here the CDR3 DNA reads TGTGCCAGCACCCTGGGGGCGGGTGCAGATACGCAGTATTTT.

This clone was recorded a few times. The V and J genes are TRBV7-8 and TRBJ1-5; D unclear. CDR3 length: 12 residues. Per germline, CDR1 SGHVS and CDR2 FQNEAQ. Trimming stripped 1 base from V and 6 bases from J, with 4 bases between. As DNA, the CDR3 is TGTGCCAGCAGCTTAGGGGGTCAGCCCCAGCATTTT. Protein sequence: CASSLGGQPQHF.

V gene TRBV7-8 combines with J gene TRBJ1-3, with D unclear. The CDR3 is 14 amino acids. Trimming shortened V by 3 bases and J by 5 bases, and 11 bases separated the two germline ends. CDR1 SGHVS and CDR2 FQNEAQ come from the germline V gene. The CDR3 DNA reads TGTGCCAGCAGCTTGGACCGAGGGAGAAACACCATATATTTT. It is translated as CASSLDRGRNTIYF.

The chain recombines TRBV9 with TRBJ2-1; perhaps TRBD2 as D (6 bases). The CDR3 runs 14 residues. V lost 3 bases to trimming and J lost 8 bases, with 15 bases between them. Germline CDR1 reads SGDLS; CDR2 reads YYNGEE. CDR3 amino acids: CASSAGAPGDEQFF. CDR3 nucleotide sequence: TGTGCCAGCAGCGCTGGAGCCCCGGGGGATGAGCAGTTCTTC.

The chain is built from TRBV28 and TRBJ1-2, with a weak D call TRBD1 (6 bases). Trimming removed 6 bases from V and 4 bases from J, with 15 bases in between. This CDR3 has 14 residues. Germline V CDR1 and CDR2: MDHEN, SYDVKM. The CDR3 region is CASRIATGTYGYTF. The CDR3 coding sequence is TGTGCCAGCAGGATCGCAACAGGGACCTATGGCTACACCTTC.

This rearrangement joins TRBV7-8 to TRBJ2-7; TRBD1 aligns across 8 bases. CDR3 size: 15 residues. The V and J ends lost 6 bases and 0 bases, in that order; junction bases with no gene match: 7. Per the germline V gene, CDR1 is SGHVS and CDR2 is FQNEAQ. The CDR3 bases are TGTGCCAGCAGTCCATGGGACAGGAGCTCCTACGAGCAGTACTTC. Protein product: CASSPWDRSSYEQYF.

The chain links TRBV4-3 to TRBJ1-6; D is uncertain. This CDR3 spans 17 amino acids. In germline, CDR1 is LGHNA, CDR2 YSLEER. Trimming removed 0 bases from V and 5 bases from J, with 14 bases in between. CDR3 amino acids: CASSQDSSGMHNSPLHF. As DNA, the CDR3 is TGCGCCAGCAGCCAAGATAGTAGCGGAATGCATAATTCACCCCTCCACTTT.

The CDR3 DNA sequence: TGTGCCAGCAGATCCACCACATACGAGCAGTACTTC. It codes for CASRSTTYEQYF. The J gene is TRBJ2-7, the V gene TRBV27; D is unresolved. The V and J ends lost 6 bases and 4 bases respectively, with 10 bases between them. This CDR3 has 12 residues. Germline CDR1 is MNHEY and CDR2 is SMNVEV (reference sequence).

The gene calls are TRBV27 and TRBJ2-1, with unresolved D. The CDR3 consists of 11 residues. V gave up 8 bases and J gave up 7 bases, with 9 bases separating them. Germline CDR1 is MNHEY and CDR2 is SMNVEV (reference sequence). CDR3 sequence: CASHSRNEQFF. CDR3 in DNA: TGTGCCAGCCACAGTAGGAATGAGCAGTTCTTC.

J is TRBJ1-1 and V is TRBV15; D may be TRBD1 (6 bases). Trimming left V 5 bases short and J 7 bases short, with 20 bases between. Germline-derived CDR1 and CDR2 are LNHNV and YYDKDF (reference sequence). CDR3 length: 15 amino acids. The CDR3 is CATSARQAAESEAFF. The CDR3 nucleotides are TGTGCCACCAGCGCGCGACAGGCCGCGGAGAGTGAAGCTTTCTTT.

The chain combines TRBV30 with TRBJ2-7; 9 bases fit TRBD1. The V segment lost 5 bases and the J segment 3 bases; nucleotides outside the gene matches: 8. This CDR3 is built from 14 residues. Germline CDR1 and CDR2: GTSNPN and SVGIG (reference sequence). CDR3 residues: CAWQPGTGIYEQYF. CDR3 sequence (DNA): TGTGCCTGGCAGCCCGGGACAGGGATCTACGAGCAGTACTTC.

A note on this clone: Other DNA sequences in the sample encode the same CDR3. The CDR3 DNA reads TGTGCCAGCAGCTTGGGGGGCTCCTACGAGCAGTACTTC. Its protein product is CASSLGGSYEQYF. This rearrangement joins TRBV11-2 to TRBJ2-7; TRBD2 might be the D (6 bases). Looked up from germline, CDR1 is SGHAT and CDR2 is FQNNGV. V was pared by 3 bases and J by 0 bases, with 6 bases between. The CDR3 is 13 residues long.

CDR3 region: CSVLKSNTEAFF. For the CDR3, the DNA is TGCAGCGTTCTAAAATCGAACACTGAAGCTTTCTTT. The V call is TRBV29-1, the J call TRBJ1-1; D gene unclear. Germline V CDR1 and CDR2: SQVTM, ANQGSEA. This CDR3 contains 12 residues. V was shortened by 5 bases and J by 1 base, with 8 bases between the two germline ends.

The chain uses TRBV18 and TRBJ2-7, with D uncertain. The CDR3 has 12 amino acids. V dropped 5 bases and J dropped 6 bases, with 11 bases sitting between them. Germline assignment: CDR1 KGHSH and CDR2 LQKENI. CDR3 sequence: CASSDIGFEQYF. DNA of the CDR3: TGTGCCAGCTCAGATATAGGATTCGAGCAGTACTTC. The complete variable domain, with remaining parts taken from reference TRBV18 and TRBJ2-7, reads NAGVMQNPRHLVRRRGQEARLRCSPMKGHSHVYWYRQLPEEGLKFMVYLQKENIIDESGMPKERFSAEFPKEGPSILRIQQVVRGDSAAYFCASSDIGFEQYFGPGTRLTVT.

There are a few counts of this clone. CDR3: CAISDGAGETQYF. The CDR3 nucleotides are TGTGCCATCAGTGACGGGGCCGGAGAGACCCAGTACTTC. This chain uses TRBV10-3 with TRBJ2-5, with D possibly being TRBD1 or TRBD2 (5 bases each). The CDR3 covers 13 residues. Looked up from germline, CDR1 is ENHRY and CDR2 is SYGVKD. Trimming removed 3 bases at V and 4 bases at J, with 9 bases between.

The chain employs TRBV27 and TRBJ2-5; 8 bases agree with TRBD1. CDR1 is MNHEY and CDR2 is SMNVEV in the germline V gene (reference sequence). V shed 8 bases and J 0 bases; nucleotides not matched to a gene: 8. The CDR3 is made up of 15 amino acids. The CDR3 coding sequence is TGTGCCAGCCAGCCCGTGACAGGGGACCAAGAGACCCAGTACTTC. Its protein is CASQPVTGDQETQYF.

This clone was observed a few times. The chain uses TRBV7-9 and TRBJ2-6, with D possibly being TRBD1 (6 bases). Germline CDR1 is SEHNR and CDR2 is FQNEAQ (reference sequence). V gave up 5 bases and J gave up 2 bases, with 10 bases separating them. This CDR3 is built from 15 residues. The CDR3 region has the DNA TGTGCCAGCAGCCCAACAGGGACTGGGGCCAACGTCCTGACTTTC. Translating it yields CASSPTGTGANVLTF. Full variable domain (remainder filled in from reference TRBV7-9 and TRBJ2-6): DTGVSQNPRHKITKRGQNVTFRCDPISEHNRLYWYRQTLGQGPEFLTYFQNEAQLEKSRLLSDRFSAERPKGSFSTLEIQRTEQGDSAMYLCASSPTGTGANVLTFGAGSRLTVL.

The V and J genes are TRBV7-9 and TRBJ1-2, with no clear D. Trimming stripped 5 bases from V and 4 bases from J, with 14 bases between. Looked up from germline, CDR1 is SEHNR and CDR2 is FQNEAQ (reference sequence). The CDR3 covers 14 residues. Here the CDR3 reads CASSLGQSIYGYTF. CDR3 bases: TGTGCCAGCAGCCTCGGCCAGTCCATCTATGGCTACACCTTC.